The 28 T cell receptor beta chains reported below all come from one sample, sequenced in a study of control samples from healthy donors and cancer patients. Measured with immunoSEQ multiplex PCR; TCRdb has only the in-frame clones, and not every one. The sample holds fewer than 60,000 clones; 70% to 90% are singletons and the top ten take 2.8%. The sample consisted of PBMCs. The receptor set was obtained from a woman aged 45-60 years with lung cancer.

The chain recombines TRBV7-2 with TRBJ1-4; 8 bases agree with TRBD1. Looked up from germline, CDR1 is SGHTA and CDR2 is FQGNSA. With 4 bases clipped from V and 8 bases from J, the junction kept 9 bases outside the gene matches. The CDR3 consists of 15 residues. The DNA of the CDR3 is TGTGCCAGCAGCTCTCGACAGGGGACGGGGGAAAAACTGTTTTTT. It specifies CASSSRQGTGEKLFF.

This clone was seen a few times. The V call is TRBV12-3 or TRBV12-4, the J call TRBJ1-6; 7 bases line up with TRBD1. The J segment lost 9 bases and the V segment lost 8 bases, leaving 4 bases of the junction unmatched. CDR3 length equals 12 residues. The CDR3: CASGQAASPLHF. The CDR3 DNA is TGTGCCAGCGGACAGGCGGCTTCACCCCTCCACTTT.

The J gene is TRBJ1-2, the V gene TRBV2; 8 bases line up with TRBD1. The CDR3 has 15 amino acids. The V gene end was trimmed by 1 base and the J gene end by 4 bases; junction bases not matched to a gene: 5. Germline CDR1 is SNHLY and CDR2 is FYNNEI. Here the CDR3 DNA reads TGTGCCAGCAGTGAAGAAGGACAGGGAGGCTATGGCTACACCTTC. It yields the protein CASSEEGQGGYGYTF.

The rearrangement joins TRBV29-1 to TRBJ1-1, with no clear D. The CDR3 loop spans 12 amino acids. From germline, CDR1 is SQVTM and CDR2 ANQGSEA. V gave up 4 bases and J gave up 3 bases, with 9 bases separating them. CDR3 amino acids: CSVGHRDTEAFF. The CDR3 nucleotides are TGCAGCGTTGGTCACAGAGACACTGAAGCTTTCTTT. Variable domain in full (rest from reference TRBV29-1 and TRBJ1-1): SAVISQKPSRDICQRGTSLTIQCQVDSQVTMMFWYRQQPGQSLTLIATANQGSEATYESGFVIDKFPISRPNLTFSTLTVSNMSPEDSSIYLCSVGHRDTEAFFGQGTRLTVV.

The chain recombines TRBV19 with TRBJ1-5, with 8 positions matching TRBD1. The J segment lost 2 bases and the V segment lost 10 bases, leaving 7 bases of the junction unmatched. The CDR3 extends over 14 amino acids. Germline CDR1 and CDR2: LNHDA and SQIVND (reference sequence). The CDR3 nucleotides read TGTGCCACCGACTGGGGACAGGGCAATCAGCCCCAGCATTTT. This sequence encodes CATDWGQGNQPQHF. The whole variable domain, remainder taken from reference TRBV19 and TRBJ1-5, is DGGITQSPKYLFRKEGQNVTLSCEQNLNHDAMYWYRQDPGQGLRLIYYSQIVNDFQKGDIAEGYSVSREKKESFPLTVTSAQKNPTAFYLCATDWGQGNQPQHFGDGTRLSIL.

The V gene is TRBV24-1, the J gene TRBJ2-1; the match to TRBD1 covers 9 bases. V shed 1 base and J 4 bases; nucleotides not matched to a gene: 22. This CDR3 region has 22 residues. Germline loops: CDR1 KGHDR, CDR2 SFDVKD. The CDR3 here is CATSDLPKSSGQGLFVYNEQFF. CDR3 DNA: TGTGCCACCAGTGATTTACCCAAGTCTTCGGGACAGGGACTATTCGTGTACAATGAGCAGTTCTTC.

This rearrangement joins TRBV7-3 to TRBJ2-7, with D possibly being TRBD2 (6 bases). The V and J ends lost 2 bases and 2 bases respectively, with 13 bases between them. CDR1 and CDR2 (germline): SGHTA, FQGTGA. The CDR3 loop spans 15 amino acids. CDR3 sequence: CASSLGGGETYEQYF. CDR3 nucleotides: TGTGCCAGCAGCTTAGGCGGAGGGGAGACCTACGAGCAGTACTTC.

This clone was detected a few times. CDR3 protein: CASSFPGSLYGYTF. Here the CDR3 DNA reads TGTGCCAGCAGCTTTCCGGGCTCCCTTTATGGCTACACCTTC. The chain employs TRBV7-8 and TRBJ1-2; D is unclear. The CDR3 runs 14 residues. V was trimmed by 3 bases and J by 5 bases, leaving 13 bases between them. Germline loops: CDR1 SGHVS, CDR2 FQNEAQ.

The gene calls are TRBV30 and TRBJ1-1; unclear D gene. Germline-derived CDR1 and CDR2 are GTSNPN and SVGIG (reference sequence). Between the trimmed V and J ends, which lost 0 bases and 3 bases, there was a span of 8 bases. This CDR3 is 13 amino acids long. CDR3 DNA: TGTGCCTGGAGTGTCGGGGTTTACACTGAAGCTTTCTTT. It codes for CAWSVGVYTEAFF.

This chain links TRBV15 with TRBJ1-2; possible D gene TRBD1, 6 bases. Germline-derived CDR1 and CDR2 are LNHNV and YYDKDF (reference sequence). V lost 0 bases and J lost 5, with 13 bases in between. The CDR3 contains 15 residues. DNA of the CDR3: TGTGCCACCAGCAGAGATCCGAGGACAGAGTATGGCTACACCTTC. Its protein product is CATSRDPRTEYGYTF.

The chain couples TRBV7-6 to TRBJ1-4; weak D call: TRBD1 (6 bases). Trimming took 0 bases from V and 10 from J, leaving 9 bases between them. Germline CDR1 and CDR2: SGHVS and FNYEAQ. This CDR3 is built from 13 residues. CDR3 nucleotides: TGTGCCAGCAGCTTAGCATCACAGGGAAAACTGTTTTTT. Translation gives CASSLASQGKLFF.

The chain is built from TRBV7-2 and TRBJ2-3; TRBD2 is a possible D gene (6 bases). V lost 4 bases and J lost 3, with 11 bases in between. There are 14 residues in the CDR3. Germline CDR1 SGHTA, CDR2 FQGNSA. The CDR3 region is CASSSTTRTDTQYF. CDR3 bases: TGTGCCAGCAGCTCCACGACTAGGACAGATACGCAGTATTTT.

This clone was counted once. The V and J genes are TRBV11-2 and TRBJ2-3; D assignment may be TRBD1 or TRBD2 (5 bases each). V lost 0 bases and J 2 bases, leaving 9 bases between the germline ends. CDR1 SGHAT and CDR2 FQNNGV come from the germline V gene. The CDR3 consists of 15 residues. CDR3 region: CASSLDGANTDTQYF. In nucleotides, the CDR3 is TGTGCCAGCAGCTTAGACGGGGCCAACACAGATACGCAGTATTTT.

This rearrangement joins TRBV2 to TRBJ1-1; D gene ambiguous. The CDR3 runs to 13 residues. CDR1 SNHLY and CDR2 FYNNEI come from the germline V gene. Deletions cut 1 base from V and 1 base from J, with 4 bases between. The CDR3 DNA reads as TGTGCCAGCAGTGAAGTCGAGAACACTGAAGCTTTCTTT. Translation gives CASSEVENTEAFF.

The V gene is TRBV10-3, the J gene TRBJ2-3, with D uncertain. The CDR3 runs to 12 residues. V lost 11 bases and J lost 0, with 9 bases in between. The V gene's germline CDR1 is ENHRY and CDR2 SYGVKD. CDR3 amino acids: CAAAASTDTQYF. The DNA for the CDR3 is TGTGCCGCGGCAGCTAGCACAGATACGCAGTATTTT.

V is TRBV7-3 and J is TRBJ1-5; tentative D call: TRBD1 (5 bases). CDR3 size: 14 residues. Trimming left V 2 bases short and J 7 bases short, with 12 bases between. Per the germline V gene, CDR1 is SGHTA and CDR2 is FQGTGA. CDR3 in amino acids: CASSLGGPTQPQHF. The CDR3 DNA follows: TGTGCCAGCAGCTTAGGGGGACCAACGCAGCCCCAGCATTTT.

This chain uses TRBV6-6 with TRBJ1-1; weak D call: TRBD1 (5 bases). The length of the CDR3 is 14 residues. The germline CDR1 and CDR2 sequences are MNHNY and SVGAGI (reference sequence). Trimming pared 2 bases from V and 1 base from J, leaving 8 bases between. The CDR3 spells CASSYGGTNTEAFF. The CDR3 DNA reads TGTGCCAGCAGTTACGGAGGGACGAACACTGAAGCTTTCTTT.

This chain connects TRBV4-3 to TRBJ1-1; D remains unclear. Germline V lookup: CDR1 LGHNA, CDR2 YSLEER. V was trimmed by 3 bases and J by 7 bases, leaving 9 bases between them. There are 12 residues in the CDR3. CDR3 in DNA: TGCGCCAGCAGCCATGTAGACGGTGAAGCTTTCTTT. It codes for CASSHVDGEAFF.

This clone was detected only a few times. This chain connects TRBV5-6 to TRBJ2-5; 11 nucleotides match TRBD2. The germline V gene has CDR1 SGHDT and CDR2 YYEEEE. The J segment lost 4 bases and the V segment lost 6 bases, leaving 11 bases of the junction unmatched. The CDR3 runs to 16 residues. The CDR3 DNA reads as TGTGCCAGCACCAAGGGTAGCGGGGGGGCAGGAGAGACCCAGTACTTC. Amino acids: CASTKGSGGAGETQYF.

The V gene is TRBV14, the J gene TRBJ2-7; the D is unclear. Germline lookup yields CDR1 SGHDN and CDR2 FVKESK. This CDR3 spans 12 amino acids. Trimming stripped 2 bases from V and 9 bases from J, with 11 bases between. DNA of the CDR3: TGTGCCAGCAGCCAAACAGAGTTGGTGCAGTACTTC. It specifies CASSQTELVQYF.

The rearrangement links TRBV19 to TRBJ2-5; D is unclear. CDR1 and CDR2 (germline): LNHDA, SQIVND (reference sequence). The V gene lost 5 bases and the J gene lost 2 bases, with 15 bases spanning the gap. This CDR3 has 15 amino acids. DNA for the CDR3: TGTGCCAGTAGTCGGTATTGGGGTTTTCAAGAGACCCAGTACTTC. Protein product: CASSRYWGFQETQYF.

This chain connects TRBV11-3 to TRBJ2-5, with 8 bases matching TRBD2. The V gene end was trimmed by 1 base and the J gene end by 1 base; junction bases not matched to a gene: 2. From germline, CDR1 is SGHNT and CDR2 YENEEA. The CDR3 runs 15 residues. The CDR3 here is CASSLGAGGQETQYF. In DNA form, the CDR3 reads TGTGCCAGCAGCTTAGGGGCGGGGGGCCAAGAGACCCAGTACTTC.

The gene calls are TRBV18 and TRBJ2-1; D unresolved. Trimming stripped 1 base from V and 0 bases from J, with 13 bases between. CDR3 length: 17 residues. In germline, CDR1 is KGHSH, CDR2 LQKENI. CDR3: CASSPRLVQSSYNEQFF. The CDR3 bases are TGTGCCAGCTCACCACGGTTGGTCCAGAGCTCCTACAATGAGCAGTTCTTC.

The CDR3 sequence is CASSHRRTGGTDTQYF. DNA for the CDR3: TGTGCCAGCAGCCATAGAAGGACAGGGGGGACAGATACGCAGTATTTT. This chain uses TRBV3-1 (or the pseudogene TRBV3-2) with TRBJ2-3, with 10 bases aligning to TRBD1. The V and J ends lost 3 bases and 3 bases, in that order; junction bases with no gene match: 6. Germline loops: CDR1 LGHDT, CDR2 YNNKEL (reference sequence). The CDR3 spans 16 residues.

V usage is TRBV30 and J usage is TRBJ2-5; D is perhaps TRBD1 (6 bases). The CDR3 is made up of 14 amino acids. V lost 2 bases and J 0 bases, leaving 10 bases between the germline ends. Germline CDR1 GTSNPN, CDR2 SVGIG (reference sequence). The CDR3 nucleotides read TGTGCCTGGAGTATAGACAGGTACCAAGAGACCCAGTACTTC. This encodes CAWSIDRYQETQYF.

This chain links TRBV12-3 or TRBV12-4 with TRBJ1-2, with unresolved D. V lost 5 bases, J lost 9 bases, and 13 bases lay in between. CDR3 length: 12 residues. This chain's CDR3 is CASSLTGSRYTF. The CDR3 DNA is TGTGCCAGCAGTCTCACCGGTAGTCGCTACACCTTC.

The V and J genes are TRBV28 and TRBJ2-2; TRBD1 or TRBD2 may be the D gene (6 bases each). The ends were cut back, 8 bases at V and 3 bases at J, with 13 bases in the middle. The CDR3 covers 14 residues. Germline CDR1 and CDR2: MDHEN and SYDVKM. CDR3 coding DNA: TGTGCCAGCGGGGGGCGGGTAGACACCGGGGAGCTGTTTTTT. Encoded protein: CASGGRVDTGELFF. The entire variable domain, with the rest obtained from reference TRBV28 and TRBJ2-2, is as follows: DVKVTQSSRYLVKRTGEKVFLECVQDMDHENMFWYRQDPGLGLRLIYFSYDVKMKEKGDIPEGYSVSREKKERFSLILESASTNQTSMYLCASGGRVDTGELFFGEGSRLTVL.

The chain combines TRBV12-3 or TRBV12-4 with TRBJ1-1; 7 nucleotides agree with TRBD1. V shed 6 bases and J 5 bases; nucleotides not matched to a gene: 3. This CDR3 has 12 amino acids. The CDR3 DNA reads TGTGCCAGCAGCCAGGGGGGGACTGAAGCTTTCTTT. Its protein product is CASSQGGTEAFF.